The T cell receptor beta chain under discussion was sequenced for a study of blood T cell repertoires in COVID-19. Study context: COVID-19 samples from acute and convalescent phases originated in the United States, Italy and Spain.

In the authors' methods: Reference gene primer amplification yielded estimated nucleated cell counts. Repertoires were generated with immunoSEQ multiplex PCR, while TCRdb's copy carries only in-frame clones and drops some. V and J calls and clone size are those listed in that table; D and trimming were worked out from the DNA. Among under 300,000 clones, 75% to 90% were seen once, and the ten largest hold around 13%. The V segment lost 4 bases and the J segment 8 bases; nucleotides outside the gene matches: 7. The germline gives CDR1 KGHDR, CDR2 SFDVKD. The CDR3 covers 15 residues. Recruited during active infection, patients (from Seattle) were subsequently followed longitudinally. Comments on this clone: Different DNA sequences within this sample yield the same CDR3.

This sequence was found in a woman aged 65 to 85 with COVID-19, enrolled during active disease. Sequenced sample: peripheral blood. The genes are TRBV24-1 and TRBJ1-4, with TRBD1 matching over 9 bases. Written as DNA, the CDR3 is TGTGCCACCAGTGACCCGGGACAGGGTGGCGAAAAACTGTTTTTT. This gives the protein CATSDPGQGGEKLFF.